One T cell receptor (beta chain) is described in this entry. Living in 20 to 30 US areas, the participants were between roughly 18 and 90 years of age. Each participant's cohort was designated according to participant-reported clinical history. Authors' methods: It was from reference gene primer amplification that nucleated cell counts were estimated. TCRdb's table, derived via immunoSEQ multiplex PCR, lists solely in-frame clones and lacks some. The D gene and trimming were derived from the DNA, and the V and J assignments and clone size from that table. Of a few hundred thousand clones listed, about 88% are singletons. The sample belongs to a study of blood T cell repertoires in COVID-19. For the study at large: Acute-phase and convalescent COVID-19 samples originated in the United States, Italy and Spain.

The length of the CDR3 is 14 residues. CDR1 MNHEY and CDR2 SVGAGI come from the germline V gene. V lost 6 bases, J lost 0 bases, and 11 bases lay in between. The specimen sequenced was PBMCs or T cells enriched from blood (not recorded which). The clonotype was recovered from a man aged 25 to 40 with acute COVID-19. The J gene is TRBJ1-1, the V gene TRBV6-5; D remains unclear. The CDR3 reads CASREGGLNTEAFF. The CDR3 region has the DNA TGTGCCAGCAGGGAGGGAGGGCTGAACACTGAAGCTTTCTTT.